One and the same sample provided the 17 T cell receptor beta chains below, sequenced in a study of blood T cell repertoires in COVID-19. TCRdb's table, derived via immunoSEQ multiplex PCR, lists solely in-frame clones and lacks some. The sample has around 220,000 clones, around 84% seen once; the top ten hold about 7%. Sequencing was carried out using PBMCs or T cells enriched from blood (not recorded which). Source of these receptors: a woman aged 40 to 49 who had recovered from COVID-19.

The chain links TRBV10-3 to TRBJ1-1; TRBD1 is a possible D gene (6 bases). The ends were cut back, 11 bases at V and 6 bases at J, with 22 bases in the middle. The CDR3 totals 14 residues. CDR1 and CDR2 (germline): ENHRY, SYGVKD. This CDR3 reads CAAKKTGLVAEAFF. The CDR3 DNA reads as TGTGCCGCTAAGAAGACAGGCTTAGTGGCTGAAGCTTTCTTT.

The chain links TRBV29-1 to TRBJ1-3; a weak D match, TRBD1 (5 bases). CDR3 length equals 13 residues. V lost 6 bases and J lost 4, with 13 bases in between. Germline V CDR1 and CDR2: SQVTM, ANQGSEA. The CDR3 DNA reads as TGCAGCGTGGCCCGGACAATAGGAAACACCATATATTTT. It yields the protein CSVARTIGNTIYF.

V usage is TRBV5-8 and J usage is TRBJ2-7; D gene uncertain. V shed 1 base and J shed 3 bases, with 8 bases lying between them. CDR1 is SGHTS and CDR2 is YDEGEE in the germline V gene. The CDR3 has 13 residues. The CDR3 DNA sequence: TGTGCCAGCAGCTTGCGTGTCAGCTACGAGCAGTACGTC. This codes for CASSLRVSYEQYV.

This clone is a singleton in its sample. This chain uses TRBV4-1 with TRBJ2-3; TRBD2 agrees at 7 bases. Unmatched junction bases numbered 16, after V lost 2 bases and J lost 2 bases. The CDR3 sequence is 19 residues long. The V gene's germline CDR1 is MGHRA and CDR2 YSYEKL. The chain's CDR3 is CASSQNYLQPSGFTDTQYF. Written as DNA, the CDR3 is TGCGCCAGCAGCCAAAACTATCTGCAGCCTAGCGGATTCACAGATACGCAGTATTTT.

The CDR3 region is CASSSSSAHSYNEQFF. The CDR3 DNA follows: TGTGCCAGCAGTTCGTCTAGCGCGCACTCCTACAATGAGCAGTTCTTC. V usage is TRBV5-4 and J usage is TRBJ2-1; perhaps TRBD2 as D (6 bases). The CDR3 has 16 residues. The germline CDR1 and CDR2 sequences are SGHNT and YYREEE (reference sequence). Trimming removed 5 bases from V and 0 bases from J, with 15 bases in between.

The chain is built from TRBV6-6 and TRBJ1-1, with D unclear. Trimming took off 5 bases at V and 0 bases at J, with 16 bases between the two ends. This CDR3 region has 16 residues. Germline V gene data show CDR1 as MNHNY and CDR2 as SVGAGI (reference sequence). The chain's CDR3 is CASSRPSQSVNTEAFF. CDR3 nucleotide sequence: TGTGCCAGCAGTCGACCCTCCCAAAGCGTGAACACTGAAGCTTTCTTT.

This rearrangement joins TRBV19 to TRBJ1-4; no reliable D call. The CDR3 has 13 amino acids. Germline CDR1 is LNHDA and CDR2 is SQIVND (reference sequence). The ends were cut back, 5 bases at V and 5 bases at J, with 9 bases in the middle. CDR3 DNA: TGTGCCAGTAGTCCACGGGTCAATGAAAAACTGTTTTTT. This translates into CASSPRVNEKLFF.

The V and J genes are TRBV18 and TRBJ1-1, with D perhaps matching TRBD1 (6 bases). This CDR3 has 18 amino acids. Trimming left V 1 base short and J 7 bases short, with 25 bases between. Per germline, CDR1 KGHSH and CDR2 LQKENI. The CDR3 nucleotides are TGTGCCAGCTCACCACGAGGGGGAGCTAAGGGGGGGACGAATGAAGCTTTCTTT. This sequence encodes CASSPRGGAKGGTNEAFF.

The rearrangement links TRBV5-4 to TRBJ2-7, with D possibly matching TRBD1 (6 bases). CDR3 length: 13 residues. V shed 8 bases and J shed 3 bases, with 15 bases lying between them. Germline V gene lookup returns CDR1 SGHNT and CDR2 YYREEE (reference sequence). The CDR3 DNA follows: TGTGCCAGTCAAAAGGACAGCCGCTACGAGCAGTACTTC. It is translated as CASQKDSRYEQYF.

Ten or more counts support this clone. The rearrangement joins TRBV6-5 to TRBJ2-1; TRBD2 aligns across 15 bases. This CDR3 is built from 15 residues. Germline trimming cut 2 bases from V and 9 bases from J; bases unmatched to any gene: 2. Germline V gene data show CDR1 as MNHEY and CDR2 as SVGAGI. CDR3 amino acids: CASSYGTSGRPEQFF. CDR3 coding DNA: TGTGCCAGCAGTTACGGGACTAGCGGGAGGCCTGAGCAGTTCTTC.

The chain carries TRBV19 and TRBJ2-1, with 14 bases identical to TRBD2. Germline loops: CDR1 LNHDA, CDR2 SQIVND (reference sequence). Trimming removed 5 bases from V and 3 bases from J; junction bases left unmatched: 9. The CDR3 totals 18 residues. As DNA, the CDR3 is TGTGCCAGTAGTTCCCAGCCGGGACTAGCGGGAGTCTACAATGAGCAGTTCTTC. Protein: CASSSQPGLAGVYNEQFF.

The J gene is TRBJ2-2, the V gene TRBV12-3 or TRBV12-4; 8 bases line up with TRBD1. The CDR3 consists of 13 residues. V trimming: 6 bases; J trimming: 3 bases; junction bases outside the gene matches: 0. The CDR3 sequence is CASRGQDTGELFF. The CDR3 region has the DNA TGTGCCAGCAGGGGACAGGACACCGGGGAGCTGTTTTTT.

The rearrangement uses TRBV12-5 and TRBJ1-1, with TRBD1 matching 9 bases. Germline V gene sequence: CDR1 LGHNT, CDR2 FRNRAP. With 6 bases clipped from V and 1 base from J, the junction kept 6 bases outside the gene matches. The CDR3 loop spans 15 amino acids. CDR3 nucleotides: TGTGCTAGTGGCCCGGTACAGGGGGCGAACACTGAAGCTTTCTTT. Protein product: CASGPVQGANTEAFF.

Written as DNA, the CDR3 is TGTGCCATCAGTGAGTGGTCGGGAGGAGGAGATACGCAGTATTTT. Its translation is CAISEWSGGGDTQYF. The chain has TRBV10-3 and TRBJ2-3, with TRBD2 matching 7 bases. The V gene end was trimmed by 1 base and the J gene end by 5 bases; junction bases not matched to a gene: 6. Germline V CDR1 and CDR2: ENHRY, SYGVKD. The CDR3 length is 15 residues.

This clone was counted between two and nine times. This chain's CDR3 is CATSLRLGNQPQHF. CDR3 bases: TGTGCCACCTCACTCAGGCTTGGAAATCAGCCCCAGCATTTT. The chain joins TRBV28 to TRBJ1-5; no clear D. Between the trimmed V and J ends, which lost 10 bases and 4 bases, there was a span of 17 bases. The germline gives CDR1 MDHEN, CDR2 SYDVKM. The CDR3 consists of 14 residues.

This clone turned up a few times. The CDR3 region has the DNA TGTGCCATCAGCCAAAACCTAGCGGATACGCAGTATTTT. It is translated as CAISQNLADTQYF. The chain couples TRBV10-3 to TRBJ2-3, with D possibly TRBD2 on 6 matching bases. Trimming pared 6 bases from V and 6 bases from J, leaving 13 bases between. CDR1 is ENHRY, CDR2 SYGVKD, per germline. This CDR3 region has 13 residues.

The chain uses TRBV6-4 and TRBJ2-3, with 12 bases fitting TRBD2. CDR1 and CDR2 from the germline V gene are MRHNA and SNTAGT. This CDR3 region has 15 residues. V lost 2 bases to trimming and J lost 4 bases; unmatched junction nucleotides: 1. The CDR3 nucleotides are TGTGCCAGCAGTGACGGGACTAGCGGGCCAGATACGCAGTATTTT. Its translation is CASSDGTSGPDTQYF.